This T cell receptor (beta chain) emerged from a study of shared clonotypes between healthy human individuals. Donors had no recently reported acute infections or vaccinations and were HIV-negative. This clone was observed a few times. The sample carries other DNA sequences with the same CDR3. The table came from immunoSEQ multiplex PCR; TCRdb's copy has only in-frame clones and leaves some out. The table has around 940,000 clones, more than 75% seen once; the top ten hold 1.5%. The germline V and J ends were trimmed by 2 bases and 4 bases, with 3 bases remaining between them. Germline-derived CDR1 and CDR2 are SNHLY and FYNNEI. This CDR3 is 11 amino acids long.

The J gene is TRBJ2-7, the V gene TRBV2; D is undetermined. Sample: memory CD4+ T cells sorted from blood. Indicated subset: CD45RA-negative fraction. This TCR derives from a man younger than 35 in good health. Written as DNA, the CDR3 is TGTGCCAGCAGTGAAACGTACGAGCAGTACTTC. Residues: CASSETYEQYF. The full variable domain, in which reference TRBV2 and TRBJ2-7 provide the parts outside the CDR3, is EPEVTQTPSHQVTQMGQEVILRCVPISNHLYFYWYRQILGQKVEFLVSFYNNEISEKSEIFDDQFSVERPDGSNFTLKIRSTKLEDSAMYFCASSETYEQYFGPGTRLTVT.